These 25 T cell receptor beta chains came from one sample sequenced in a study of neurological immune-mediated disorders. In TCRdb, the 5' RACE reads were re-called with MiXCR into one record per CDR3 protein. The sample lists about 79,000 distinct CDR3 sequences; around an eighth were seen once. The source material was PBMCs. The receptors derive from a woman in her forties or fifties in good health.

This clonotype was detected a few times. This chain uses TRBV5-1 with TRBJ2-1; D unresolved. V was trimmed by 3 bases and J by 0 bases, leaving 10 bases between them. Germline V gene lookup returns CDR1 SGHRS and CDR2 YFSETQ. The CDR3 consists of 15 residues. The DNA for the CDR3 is TGCGCCAGCAGCTACACCGATAGCTCCTACAATGAGCAGTTCTTC. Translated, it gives CASSYTDSSYNEQFF.

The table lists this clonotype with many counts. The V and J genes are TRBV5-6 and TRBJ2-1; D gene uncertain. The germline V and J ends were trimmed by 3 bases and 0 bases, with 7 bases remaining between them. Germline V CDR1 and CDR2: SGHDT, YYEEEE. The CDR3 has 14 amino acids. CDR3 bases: TGTGCCAGCAGCTATGTAGGCTCCTACAATGAGCAGTTCTTC. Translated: CASSYVGSYNEQFF.

As DNA, the CDR3 is TGCAGTGCCCCCTCTACCCTAGAAACCCAGTACTTC. It specifies CSAPSTLETQYF. The V gene is TRBV20-1, the J gene TRBJ2-5; D gene uncertain. V was clipped by 6 bases and J by 8 bases, with 16 bases between them. Germline V gives CDR1 DFQATT, CDR2 SNEGSKA (reference sequence). The CDR3 has 12 amino acids.

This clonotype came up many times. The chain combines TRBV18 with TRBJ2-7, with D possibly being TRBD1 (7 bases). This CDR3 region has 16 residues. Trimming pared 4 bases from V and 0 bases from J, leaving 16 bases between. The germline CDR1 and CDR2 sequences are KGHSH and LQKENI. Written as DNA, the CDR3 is TGTGCCAGCTCACTTCAGGGGGGACTTAGCTCCTACGAGCAGTACTTC. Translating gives CASSLQGGLSSYEQYF.

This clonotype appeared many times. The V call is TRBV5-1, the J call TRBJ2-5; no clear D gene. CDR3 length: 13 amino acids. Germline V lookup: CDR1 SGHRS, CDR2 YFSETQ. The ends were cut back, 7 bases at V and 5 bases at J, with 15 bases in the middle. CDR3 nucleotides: TGCGCCAGCTGTTTGACACCGGAGGAGACCCAGTACTTC. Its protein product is CASCLTPEETQYF.

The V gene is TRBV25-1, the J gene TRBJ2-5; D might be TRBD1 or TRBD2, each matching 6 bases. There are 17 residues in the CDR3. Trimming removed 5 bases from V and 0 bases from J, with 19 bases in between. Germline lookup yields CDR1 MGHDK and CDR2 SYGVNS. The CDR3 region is CASSPPGASRYQETQYF. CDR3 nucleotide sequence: TGTGCCAGCAGTCCCCCGGGGGCTAGTCGGTACCAAGAGACCCAGTACTTC.

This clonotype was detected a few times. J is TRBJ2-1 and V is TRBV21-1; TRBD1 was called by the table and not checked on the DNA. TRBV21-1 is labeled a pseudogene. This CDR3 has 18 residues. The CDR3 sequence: CASSKAPTGAPPYNEQFF. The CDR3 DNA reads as TGTGCCAGCAGCAAAGCTCCGACAGGTGCCCCTCCCTACAATGAGCAGTTCTTC.

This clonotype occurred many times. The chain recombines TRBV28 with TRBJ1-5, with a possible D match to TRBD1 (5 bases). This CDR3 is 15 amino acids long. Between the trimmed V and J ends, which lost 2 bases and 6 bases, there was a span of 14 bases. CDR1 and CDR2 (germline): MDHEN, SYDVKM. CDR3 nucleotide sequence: TGTGCCAGCAGTTTACTGGGACGACCAGGTCAGCCCCAGCATTTT. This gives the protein CASSLLGRPGQPQHF.

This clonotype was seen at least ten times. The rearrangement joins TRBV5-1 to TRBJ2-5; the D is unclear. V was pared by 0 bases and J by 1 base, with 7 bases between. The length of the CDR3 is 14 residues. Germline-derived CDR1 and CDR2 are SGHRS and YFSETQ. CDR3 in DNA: TGCGCCAGCAGCTTGGGTGGCTTCCAAGAGACCCAGTACTTC. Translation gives CASSLGGFQETQYF.

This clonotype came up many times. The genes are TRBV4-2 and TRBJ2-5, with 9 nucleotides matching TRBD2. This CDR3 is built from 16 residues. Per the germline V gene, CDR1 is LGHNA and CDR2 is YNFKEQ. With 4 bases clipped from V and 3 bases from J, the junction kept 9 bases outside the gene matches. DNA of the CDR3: TGTGCCAGCAGCCCACAGGCTAGCGGGAATAAAGAGACCCAGTACTTC. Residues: CASSPQASGNKETQYF.

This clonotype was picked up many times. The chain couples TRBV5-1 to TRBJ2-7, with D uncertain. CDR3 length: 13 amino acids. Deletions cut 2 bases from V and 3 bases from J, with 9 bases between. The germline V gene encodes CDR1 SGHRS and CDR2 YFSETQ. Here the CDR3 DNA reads TGCGCCAGCAGCTTTATGTCCGACTACGAGCAGTACTTC. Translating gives CASSFMSDYEQYF.

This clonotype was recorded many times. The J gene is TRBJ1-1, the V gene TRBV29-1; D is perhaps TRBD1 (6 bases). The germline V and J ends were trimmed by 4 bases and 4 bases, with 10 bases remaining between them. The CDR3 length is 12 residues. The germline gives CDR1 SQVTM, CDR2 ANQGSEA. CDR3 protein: CSVGGGGTEAFF. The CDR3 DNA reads TGCAGCGTTGGTGGAGGGGGCACTGAAGCTTTCTTT.

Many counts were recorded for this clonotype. CDR3 DNA: TGCGCCAGCAGCTTATCAGGTCTATCCTACGAGCAGTACTTC. It specifies CASSLSGLSYEQYF. V usage is TRBV5-1 and J usage is TRBJ2-7; D not resolved. The germline V gene encodes CDR1 SGHRS and CDR2 YFSETQ. V was shortened by 2 bases and J by 1 base, with 10 bases between the two germline ends. CDR3 size: 14 residues.

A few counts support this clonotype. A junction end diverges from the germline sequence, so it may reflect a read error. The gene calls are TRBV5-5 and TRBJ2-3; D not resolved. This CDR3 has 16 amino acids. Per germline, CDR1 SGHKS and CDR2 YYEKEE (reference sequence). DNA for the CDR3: TGTGCCAGCAGTTTGGGTGGGCACTCTAGCACAGATACGCAGTATTTT. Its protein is CASSLGGHSSTDTQYF.

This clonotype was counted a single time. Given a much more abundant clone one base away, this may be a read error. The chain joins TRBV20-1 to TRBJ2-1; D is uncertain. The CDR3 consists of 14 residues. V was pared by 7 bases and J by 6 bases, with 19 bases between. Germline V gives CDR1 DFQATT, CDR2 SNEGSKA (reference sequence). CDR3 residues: CSVSGERVGNEQFF. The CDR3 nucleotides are TGCAGTGTCTCCGGTGAAAGGGTGGGCAATGAGCAGTTCTTC.

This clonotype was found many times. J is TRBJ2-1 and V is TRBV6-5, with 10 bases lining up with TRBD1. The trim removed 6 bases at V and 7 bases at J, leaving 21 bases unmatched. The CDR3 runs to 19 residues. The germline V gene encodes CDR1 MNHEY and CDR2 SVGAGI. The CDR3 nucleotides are TGTGCCAGCAGGCGGGACAGGGGCAAAGGGACTAGGGGTGTGAATGAGCAGTTCTTC. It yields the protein CASRRDRGKGTRGVNEQFF.

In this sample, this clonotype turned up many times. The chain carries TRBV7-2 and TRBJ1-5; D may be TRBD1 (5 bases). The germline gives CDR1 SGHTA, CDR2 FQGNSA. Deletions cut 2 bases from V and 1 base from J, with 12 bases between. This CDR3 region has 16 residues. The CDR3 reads CASSLFRGGSNQPQHF. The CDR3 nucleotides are TGTGCCAGCAGCTTATTTCGGGGGGGGAGCAATCAGCCCCAGCATTTT.

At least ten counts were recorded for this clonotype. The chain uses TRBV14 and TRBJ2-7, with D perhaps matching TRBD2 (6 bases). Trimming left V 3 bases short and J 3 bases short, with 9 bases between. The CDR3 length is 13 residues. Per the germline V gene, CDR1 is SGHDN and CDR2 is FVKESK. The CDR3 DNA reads TGTGCCAGCAGCCAGGGGGGAGGCTACGAGCAGTACTTC. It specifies CASSQGGGYEQYF.

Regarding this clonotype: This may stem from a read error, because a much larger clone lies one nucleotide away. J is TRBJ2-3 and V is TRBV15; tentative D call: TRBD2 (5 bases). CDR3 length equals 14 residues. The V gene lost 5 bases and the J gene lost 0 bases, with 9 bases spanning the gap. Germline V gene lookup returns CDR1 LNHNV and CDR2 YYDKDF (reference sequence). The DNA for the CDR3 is TGTGCCACCAGCGGCCGGACTAGCACAGATACGCAGTATTTT. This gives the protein CATSGRTSTDTQYF.

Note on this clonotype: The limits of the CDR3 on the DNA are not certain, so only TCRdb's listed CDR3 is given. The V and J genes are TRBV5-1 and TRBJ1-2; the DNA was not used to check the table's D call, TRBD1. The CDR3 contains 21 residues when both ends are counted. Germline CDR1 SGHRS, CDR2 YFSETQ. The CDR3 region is CASRKGAGGHNEQFFGPGYTF.

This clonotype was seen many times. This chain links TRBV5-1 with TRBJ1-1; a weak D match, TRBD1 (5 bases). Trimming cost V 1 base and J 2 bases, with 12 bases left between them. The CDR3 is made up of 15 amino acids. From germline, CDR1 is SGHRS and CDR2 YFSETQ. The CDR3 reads CASSLYGTDNTEAFF. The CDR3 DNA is TGCGCCAGCAGCTTGTACGGGACGGATAACACTGAAGCTTTCTTT.

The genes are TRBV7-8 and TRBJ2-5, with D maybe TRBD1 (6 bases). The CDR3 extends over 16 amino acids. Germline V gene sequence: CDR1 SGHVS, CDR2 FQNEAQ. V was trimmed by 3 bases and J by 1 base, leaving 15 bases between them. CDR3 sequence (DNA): TGTGCCAGCAGCTTCCGGGCTGACAGGAGCCAAGAGACCCAGTACTTC. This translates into CASSFRADRSQETQYF. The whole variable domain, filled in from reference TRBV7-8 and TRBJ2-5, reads GAGVSQSPRYKVAKRGQDVALRCDPISGHVSLFWYQQALGQGPEFLTYFQNEAQLDKSGLPSDRFFAERPEGSVSTLKIQRTQQEDSAVYLCASSFRADRSQETQYFGPGTRLLVL.

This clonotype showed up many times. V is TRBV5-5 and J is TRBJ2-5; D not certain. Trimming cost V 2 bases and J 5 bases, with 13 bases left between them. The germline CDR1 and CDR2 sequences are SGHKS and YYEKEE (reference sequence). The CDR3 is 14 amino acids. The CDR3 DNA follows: TGTGCCAGCAGCTTCCAAATGGGTGGCGAGACCCAGTACTTC. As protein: CASSFQMGGETQYF.

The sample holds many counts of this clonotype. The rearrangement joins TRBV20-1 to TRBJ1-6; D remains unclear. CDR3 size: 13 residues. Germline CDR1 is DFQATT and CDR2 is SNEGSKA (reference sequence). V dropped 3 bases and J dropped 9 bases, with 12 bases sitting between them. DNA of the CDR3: TGCAGTGCTAGCGGCGGGTCAGGTTCACCCCTCCACTTT. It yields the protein CSASGGSGSPLHF.

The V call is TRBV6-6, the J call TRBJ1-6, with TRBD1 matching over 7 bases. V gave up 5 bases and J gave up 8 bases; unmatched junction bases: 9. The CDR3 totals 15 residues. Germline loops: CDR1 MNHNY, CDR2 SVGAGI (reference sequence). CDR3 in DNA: TGTGCCAGCAGTCCACACGACAGGGACCATTCACCCCTCCACTTT. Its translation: CASSPHDRDHSPLHF.